These 16 T cell receptor beta chains share one sample of origin, sequenced in a study of T cell clones after liver transplantation. Sequencing used immunoSEQ multiplex PCR; TCRdb keeps in-frame clones, though not all of them. The sample lists approximately 100,000 clones; around 83% were seen once. The sequencing here drew on CD4+ T cells from blood, taken before liver transplant. Receptor source: a human donor who received a liver transplant.

The genes are TRBV7-8 and TRBJ1-5; a possible D gene is TRBD1 (6 bases). The germline CDR1 and CDR2 sequences are SGHVS and FQNEAQ. Trimming cost V 5 bases and J 9 bases, with 8 bases left between them. This CDR3 has 11 amino acids. As DNA, the CDR3 is TGTGCCAGCAGCGGAGGGGGGCCCCAGCATTTT. Residues: CASSGGGPQHF.

The rearrangement uses TRBV25-1 and TRBJ1-2; the D is unclear. CDR3 size: 15 residues. CDR1 and CDR2 (germline): MGHDK, SYGVNS. V was cut by 1 base and J by 8 bases, with 17 bases left in between. For the CDR3, the DNA is TGTGCCAGCAGTGAATTGGGGTCGAACGGACGGGGCTACACCTTC. This encodes CASSELGSNGRGYTF.

This clone showed up just once. The CDR3 is CASSVAPGGGYGYTF. The CDR3 DNA reads TGTGCCAGCAGCGTAGCCCCAGGGGGGGGCTATGGCTACACCTTC. The chain recombines TRBV9 with TRBJ1-2, with TRBD1 matching over 7 bases. The V segment lost 0 bases and the J segment 4 bases; nucleotides outside the gene matches: 6. This CDR3 comprises 15 residues. CDR1 is SGDLS, CDR2 YYNGEE, per germline.

The rearrangement uses TRBV11-2 and TRBJ2-6; D uncertain. CDR1 and CDR2 from the germline V gene are SGHAT and FQNNGV. The CDR3 covers 16 residues. The germline V and J ends were trimmed by 1 base and 1 base, with 8 bases remaining between them. CDR3 region: CASSLAYRSGANVLTF. The CDR3 DNA sequence: TGTGCCAGCAGCTTAGCGTACAGATCTGGGGCCAACGTCCTGACTTTC. Filled out from reference TRBV11-2 and TRBJ2-6, the complete variable domain reads EAGVAQSPRYKIIEKRQSVAFWCNPISGHATLYWYQQILGQGPKLLIQFQNNGVVDDSQLPKDRFSAERLKGVDSTLKIQPAKLEDSAVYLCASSLAYRSGANVLTFGAGSRLTVL.

This clone was seen more than once but under ten times. V usage is TRBV10-1 and J usage is TRBJ2-2; D is undetermined. Germline assignment: CDR1 WNHNN and CDR2 SYGVQD (reference sequence). The CDR3 contains 12 residues. V was shortened by 8 bases and J by 0 bases, with 4 bases between the two germline ends. In DNA, the CDR3 is TGCGCCAGCGGTTCGAACACCGGGGAGCTGTTTTTT. Translating it yields CASGSNTGELFF.

V is TRBV5-1 and J is TRBJ1-3, with 7 bases that match TRBD1. Per germline, CDR1 SGHRS and CDR2 YFSETQ. There are 14 residues in the CDR3. The V gene end was trimmed by 4 bases and the J gene end by 3 bases; junction bases not matched to a gene: 4. The CDR3 DNA is TGCGCCAGCAGCCAAGGGGGCGGTGGAAACACCATATATTTT. Residues: CASSQGGGGNTIYF.

A note on this clone: At the DNA level, this CDR3 is encoded by other sequences in the same sample as well. The chain's CDR3 is CASSRTANTEAFF. The CDR3 region has the DNA TGTGCCAGCAGCCGGACAGCCAACACTGAAGCTTTCTTT. This sequence joins TRBV11-2 and TRBJ1-1, with D possibly TRBD1 on 6 matching bases. V was cut by 5 bases and J by 2 bases, with 9 bases left in between. The CDR3 length is 13 residues. Per the germline V gene, CDR1 is SGHAT and CDR2 is FQNNGV.

The gene calls are TRBV11-3 and TRBJ2-1; TRBD1 matches at 7 bases. CDR3 length: 13 amino acids. Germline loops: CDR1 SGHNT, CDR2 YENEEA. V was clipped by 5 bases and J by 7 bases; unmatched bases: 5. CDR3 in amino acids: CASSGQGVNEQFF. CDR3 in DNA: TGTGCCAGCAGCGGGCAGGGGGTAAATGAGCAGTTCTTC.

The genes are TRBV5-4 and TRBJ1-1; D is perhaps TRBD1 (5 bases). The CDR3 contains 15 residues. Germline CDR1 is SGHNT and CDR2 is YYREEE (reference sequence). The V end lost 0 bases, the J end lost 1 base, and 10 bases lay between the germline ends. Here the CDR3 DNA reads TGTGCCAGCAGCTTGGTCCAGGGTAGGAACACTGAAGCTTTCTTT. Protein sequence: CASSLVQGRNTEAFF.

This clone has only a few counts. The genes are TRBV30 and TRBJ2-6; 7 bases align to TRBD1. V dropped 8 bases and J dropped 0; count of bases not matched to a gene: 4. This CDR3 contains 14 residues. CDR1 is GTSNPN, CDR2 SVGIG, per germline (reference sequence). CDR3 protein: CARDRPSGANVLTF. The CDR3 DNA reads as TGTGCCCGGGACAGACCCTCTGGGGCCAACGTCCTGACTTTC. Complete variable domain (other parts from reference TRBV30 and TRBJ2-6): SQTIHQWPATLVQPVGSPLSLECTVEGTSNPNLYWYRQAAGRGLQLLFYSVGIGQISSEVPQNLSASRPQDRQFILSSKKLLLSDSGFYLCARDRPSGANVLTFGAGSRLTVL.

The chain employs TRBV6-5 and TRBJ2-1; possible D gene TRBD1, 6 bases. Germline loops: CDR1 MNHEY, CDR2 SVGAGI. This CDR3 is built from 12 residues. V was shortened by 5 bases and J by 5 bases, with 7 bases between the two germline ends. CDR3 in amino acids: CASSRTDNEQFF. The CDR3 coding sequence is TGTGCCAGCAGTCGGACAGACAATGAGCAGTTCTTC.

This clone turned up a few times. The chain has TRBV6-5 and TRBJ1-2; no clear D gene. The CDR3 totals 14 residues. Trimming cost V 8 bases and J 8 bases, with 21 bases left between them. Germline CDR1 and CDR2: MNHEY and SVGAGI. The CDR3 sequence: CASHPSIGSGGYTF. CDR3 sequence (DNA): TGTGCCAGCCACCCCTCGATAGGGTCAGGCGGCTACACCTTC.

Concerning this clone: Within the sample, other DNA sequences also encode this same CDR3. The rearrangement joins TRBV2 to TRBJ2-7; 7 bases are shared with TRBD1. The CDR3 is made up of 14 amino acids. CDR1 SNHLY and CDR2 FYNNEI come from the germline V gene. The trim removed 11 bases at V and 0 bases at J, leaving 10 bases unmatched. The CDR3 DNA reads TGTGCCTCTTCACAGGGGCCACCCTCCTACGAGCAGTACTTC. Translating it yields CASSQGPPSYEQYF.

The genes are TRBV28 and TRBJ1-3; 8 positions match TRBD1. The CDR3 is made up of 13 amino acids. V trimming: 8 bases; J trimming: 7 bases; junction bases outside the gene matches: 7. The germline CDR1 and CDR2 sequences are MDHEN and SYDVKM. Here the CDR3 reads CASEARGPNTIYF. DNA for the CDR3: TGTGCCAGCGAGGCCAGGGGGCCGAACACCATATATTTT.

The sample holds one count of this clone. The chain carries TRBV7-2 and TRBJ2-1; D remains ambiguous. Germline CDR1 and CDR2: SGHTA and FQGNSA. This CDR3 region has 11 residues. Between the trimmed V and J ends, which lost 2 bases and 8 bases, there was a span of 4 bases. The chain's CDR3 is CASSLLHEQFF. The CDR3 DNA reads as TGTGCCAGCAGCTTACTACATGAGCAGTTCTTC. The full variable domain, rest sourced from reference TRBV7-2 and TRBJ2-1, is GAGVSQSPSNKVTEKGKDVELRCDPISGHTALYWYRQSLGQGLEFLIYFQGNSAPDKSGLPSDRFSAERTGGSVSTLTIQRTQQEDSAVYLCASSLLHEQFFGPGTRLTVL.

This sequence joins TRBV7-2 and TRBJ1-5; tentatively, D is TRBD1 (5 bases). CDR3 length equals 13 residues. CDR1 and CDR2 (germline): SGHTA, FQGNSA. Trimming took 4 bases from V and 7 from J, leaving 11 bases between them. For the CDR3, the DNA is TGTGCCAGCAGCTCCAGGGTTGAACAGCCCCAGCATTTT. It specifies CASSSRVEQPQHF.